The next 11 T cell receptor beta chains were all read from a single sample in a study of cytomegalovirus exposure and HLA in healthy donors. PCR primers comprised 60 Vbeta and 13 Jbeta primers. Clones were read by immunoSEQ multiplex PCR, and TCRdb kept only the in-frame ones, dropping some. The sample has 170,000 or so clones, roughly 85% seen once. Sequencing was carried out using PBMCs. The receptor set was obtained from a middle-aged woman in good health and CMV-seronegative.

This clone was counted only a few times. This chain joins TRBV9 and TRBJ2-4, with TRBD2 as a possible D gene (6 bases). CDR3 length equals 15 residues. V was pared by 4 bases and J by 0 bases, with 11 bases between. Per germline, CDR1 SGDLS and CDR2 YYNGEE. CDR3 loop: CASSPPGGAKNIQYF. Written as DNA, the CDR3 is TGTGCCAGCAGCCCACCCGGGGGAGCCAAAAACATTCAGTACTTC.

The rearrangement uses TRBV30 and TRBJ1-6, with a weak D call TRBD1 (5 bases). Trimming shortened V by 7 bases and J by 8 bases, and 24 bases separated the two germline ends. The CDR3 is 16 amino acids. The V gene's germline CDR1 is GTSNPN and CDR2 SVGIG (reference sequence). CDR3 protein: CALQIGQGTIDSPLHF. The CDR3 nucleotides are TGTGCCTTACAAATCGGGCAGGGCACGATAGATTCACCCCTCCACTTT.

V gene TRBV21-1 combines with J gene TRBJ2-1; TRBD2, as called in the table, went unchecked against the DNA. TRBV21-1 is termed a pseudogene. The CDR3 length is 16 residues. The CDR3 reads CASSKAWRGGYNEQFF. The CDR3 DNA sequence: TGTGCCAGCAGCAAAGCGTGGCGGGGGGGCTACAATGAGCAGTTCTTC.

The rearrangement links TRBV28 to TRBJ2-1, with 11 bases that match TRBD1. Per the germline V gene, CDR1 is MDHEN and CDR2 is SYDVKM. V shed 10 bases and J 4 bases; nucleotides not matched to a gene: 6. The CDR3 length is 14 residues. CDR3 region: CATDRDRGYNEQFF. CDR3 nucleotides: TGTGCCACTGACCGGGACAGGGGGTACAATGAGCAGTTCTTC.

There are a few counts of this clone. The J gene is TRBJ1-6, the V gene TRBV6-5; 9 bases agree with TRBD1. From germline, CDR1 is MNHEY and CDR2 SVGAGI. This CDR3 comprises 15 residues. Unmatched junction bases numbered 9, after V lost 7 bases and J lost 8 bases. CDR3 sequence reads: CASILDGDRDSPLHF. As DNA, the CDR3 is TGTGCCAGCATCCTCGACGGGGACAGGGATTCACCCCTCCACTTT.

This clone has a single count. This chain links TRBV19 with TRBJ1-3, with 8 nucleotides matching TRBD1. The CDR3 has 15 amino acids. V lost 4 bases and J lost 0; bases outside the gene matches: 2. Germline CDR1 is LNHDA and CDR2 is SQIVND (reference sequence). The CDR3 is CASSKQGVSGNTIYF. The CDR3 coding sequence is TGTGCCAGTAGTAAACAGGGGGTCTCTGGAAACACCATATATTTT.

The V call is TRBV5-6, the J call TRBJ1-2; D not certain. The CDR3 is made up of 15 amino acids. The V end was cut by 5 bases, the J end by 0 bases, with 14 bases between. CDR1 SGHDT and CDR2 YYEEEE come from the germline V gene. CDR3 residues: CASSLRPGANYGYTF. The DNA for the CDR3 is TGTGCCAGCAGTTTGAGGCCCGGAGCTAACTATGGCTACACCTTC.

This clone was observed a few times. The rearrangement uses TRBV6-6 and TRBJ1-2; D may be TRBD1 (5 bases). The CDR3 is 14 amino acids. Per germline, CDR1 MNHNY and CDR2 SVGAGI (reference sequence). V lost 5 bases and J 2 bases, leaving 12 bases between the germline ends. The DNA of the CDR3 is TGTGCCAGCAGTGCCGACAGTGCGAACTATGGCTACACCTTC. Its protein product is CASSADSANYGYTF.

The chain carries TRBV11-2 and TRBJ2-5; D uncertain. The tail of the sequence fits TRBJ2-7 better, so the J call may be wrong. The germline gives CDR1 SGHAT, CDR2 FQNNGV. This CDR3 has 11 amino acids. DNA for the CDR3: TGTGCCAGCAGCTTAGAATACGAGCAGTACTTC. This encodes CASSLEYEQYF.

The chain is built from TRBV7-6 and TRBJ2-5; a possible D gene is TRBD1 (5 bases). There are 15 residues in the CDR3. CDR1 and CDR2 (germline): SGHVS, FNYEAQ. The V and J ends lost 4 bases and 4 bases respectively, with 16 bases between them. The CDR3 loop is CASSSSDTSGETQYF. In nucleotides, the CDR3 is TGTGCCAGCAGCTCCTCGGACACGTCGGGAGAGACCCAGTACTTC.

This chain joins TRBV6-5 and TRBJ1-2, with a tentative D call TRBD1 (5 bases). With 4 bases removed from V and 3 bases from J, the gap between germline ends came to 15 bases. This CDR3 region has 15 residues. Germline CDR1 MNHEY, CDR2 SVGAGI. CDR3 protein: CASSSVRVIDYGYTF. For the CDR3, the DNA is TGTGCCAGCAGTTCCGTCAGGGTAATTGACTATGGCTACACCTTC.